This T cell receptor (beta chain) was recovered during a study of OX40 agonist ivuxolimab in advanced cancers. Data came from immunoSEQ multiplex PCR; TCRdb stores just in-frame clones and leaves some out. This table holds about 28,000 clones, 80% to 85% found once. Between the trimmed V and J ends, which lost 2 bases and 0 bases, there was a span of 11 bases. Germline V gene lookup returns CDR1 MNHEY and CDR2 SMNVEV (reference sequence). This CDR3 has 16 amino acids. The starting material was CD4+ or CD8+ T cells sorted from blood, obtained in a trial of the OX40 agonist ivuxolimab. The chain recombines TRBV27 with TRBJ2-1; a possible D gene is TRBD2 (6 bases). The TCR originated in an adult with an advanced solid tumor such as melanoma, head and neck, liver or kidney cancer. CDR3 nucleotide sequence: TGTGCCAGCAGTTTACAGGAGGGGAACTCCTACAATGAGCAGTTCTTC. Its translation: CASSLQEGNSYNEQFF.